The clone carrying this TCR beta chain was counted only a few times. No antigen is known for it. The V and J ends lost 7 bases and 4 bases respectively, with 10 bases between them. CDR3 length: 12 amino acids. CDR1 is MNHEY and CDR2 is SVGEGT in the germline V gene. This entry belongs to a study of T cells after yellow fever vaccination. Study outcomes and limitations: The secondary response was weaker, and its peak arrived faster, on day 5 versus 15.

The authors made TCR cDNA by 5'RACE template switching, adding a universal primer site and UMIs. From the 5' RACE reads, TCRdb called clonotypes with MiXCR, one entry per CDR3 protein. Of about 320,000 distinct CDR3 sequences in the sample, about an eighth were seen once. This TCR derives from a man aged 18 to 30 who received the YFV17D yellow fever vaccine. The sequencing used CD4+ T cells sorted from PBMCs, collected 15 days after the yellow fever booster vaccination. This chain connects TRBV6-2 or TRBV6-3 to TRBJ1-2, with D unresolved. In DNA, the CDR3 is TGTGCCAGCAAGAGGTTTGGCTATGGCTACACCTTC. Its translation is CASKRFGYGYTF.